Below are 12 T cell receptor beta chains sequenced from a single sample in a study of Tregs in tolerant kidney transplant recipients. Assay used: immunoSEQ multiplex PCR; TCRdb lists only in-frame clones, some missing. The top ten hold 4.5% to 5% of the sample, which has tens of thousands of clones, around 90% seen once. Sequences were obtained from CD8+ T cells from blood. The receptors come from a human donor in good health.

This clone was counted once. CDR3: CASSTGTGRDEKLFF. CDR3 in DNA: TGTGCCAGTAGTACCGGGACAGGGCGCGATGAAAAACTGTTTTTT. This chain joins TRBV19 and TRBJ1-4; 9 nucleotides match TRBD1. The V segment lost 4 bases and the J segment 6 bases; nucleotides outside the gene matches: 6. This CDR3 region has 15 residues. CDR1 is LNHDA and CDR2 is SQIVND in the germline V gene (reference sequence). The variable domain in full, completed from reference TRBV19 and TRBJ1-4, reads DGGITQSPKYLFRKEGQNVTLSCEQNLNHDAMYWYRQDPGQGLRLIYYSQIVNDFQKGDIAEGYSVSREKKESFPLTVTSAQKNPTAFYLCASSTGTGRDEKLFFGSGTQLSVL.

The V and J genes are TRBV7-2 and TRBJ2-1; TRBD2 aligns across 12 bases. The CDR3 loop spans 18 amino acids. V shed 1 base and J 3 bases; nucleotides not matched to a gene: 7. In germline, CDR1 is SGHTA, CDR2 FQGNSA. The CDR3 DNA sequence: TGTGCCAGCAGCTTAGACACTCTAGCGGGAGGGCTCTACAATGAGCAGTTCTTC. Translated: CASSLDTLAGGLYNEQFF.

This clone was seen only once. The rearrangement uses TRBV7-9 and TRBJ2-7; weak D call: TRBD1 (5 bases). The V gene lost 2 bases and the J gene lost 5 bases, with 10 bases spanning the gap. The V gene's germline CDR1 is SEHNR and CDR2 FQNEAQ (reference sequence). The CDR3 runs 13 residues. Here the CDR3 DNA reads TGTGCCAGCAGCTTACCTGGGGCGGACGAGCAGTACTTC. Residues: CASSLPGADEQYF.

The rearrangement uses TRBV6-6 and TRBJ1-5, with 7 bases lining up with TRBD1. Germline-derived CDR1 and CDR2 are MNHNY and SVGAGI (reference sequence). The CDR3 is made up of 14 amino acids. Trimming took 2 bases from V and 6 from J; bases not matched to a gene: 4. CDR3 coding DNA: TGTGCCAGCAGTTACAGGGGGCCACTTCAGCCCCAGCATTTT. This encodes CASSYRGPLQPQHF.

This chain uses TRBV5-6 with TRBJ1-2, with TRBD1 matching over 7 bases. V trimming: 3 bases; J trimming: 2 bases; junction bases outside the gene matches: 4. The CDR3 totals 14 residues. The germline CDR1 and CDR2 sequences are SGHDT and YYEEEE. The CDR3 sequence is CASSSGTVNYGYTF. In DNA, the CDR3 is TGTGCCAGCAGCTCCGGGACAGTAAACTATGGCTACACCTTC.

The chain is built from TRBV10-2 and TRBJ2-2; TRBD1 might be the D (5 bases). Germline lookup yields CDR1 WSHSY and CDR2 SAAADI. V was shortened by 3 bases and J by 1 base, with 6 bases between the two germline ends. CDR3 length: 14 amino acids. The CDR3 DNA follows: TGCGCCAGCAGTGACAGGGTGAACACCGGGGAGCTGTTTTTT. This translates into CASSDRVNTGELFF.

This chain uses TRBV10-2 with TRBJ2-4; 8 nucleotides line up with TRBD2. The CDR3 sequence is 17 residues long. CDR1 WSHSY and CDR2 SAAADI come from the germline V gene. J gave up 0 bases and V 3 bases, and 7 bases lay outside the gene matches. CDR3 protein: CASSDGLAGKAKNIQYF. For the CDR3, the DNA is TGCGCCAGCAGTGACGGACTAGCTGGGAAAGCCAAAAACATTCAGTACTTC.

This clone was counted once. CDR3 in amino acids: CASSNTLAGGNTGELFF. The CDR3 DNA reads TGTGCCAGCAGCAACACTCTAGCGGGAGGGAACACCGGGGAGCTGTTTTTT. This chain links TRBV7-3 with TRBJ2-2, with 11 nucleotides matching TRBD2. The CDR3 spans 17 residues. V was pared by 5 bases and J by 1 base, with 6 bases of the junction left unmatched. Germline V lookup: CDR1 SGHTA, CDR2 FQGTGA.

This sequence joins TRBV7-9 and TRBJ2-5, with TRBD1 matching over 8 bases. V shed 2 bases, J shed 4 bases, and the junction held 3 bases outside the gene matches. This CDR3 region has 14 residues. Germline CDR1 SEHNR, CDR2 FQNEAQ (reference sequence). In nucleotides, the CDR3 is TGTGCCAGCAGCTTACAGGGGGCAGGAGAGACCCAGTACTTC. Amino acid sequence: CASSLQGAGETQYF.

The CDR3 DNA reads as TGTGCCAGCAGTGAAGGGGGCCTGACCCTTAGCTACGAGCAGTACTTC. Translation gives CASSEGGLTLSYEQYF. The gene calls are TRBV6-1 and TRBJ2-7, with D possibly TRBD1 on 5 matching bases. Trimming removed 1 base from V and 3 bases from J, with 16 bases in between. Germline CDR1 MNHNS, CDR2 SASEGT. This CDR3 contains 16 residues.

V gene TRBV19 combines with J gene TRBJ2-7; tentative D call: TRBD1 (8 bases). The germline V gene has CDR1 LNHDA and CDR2 SQIVND (reference sequence). The CDR3 length is 16 residues. V was cut by 5 bases and J by 5 bases, with 22 bases left in between. The CDR3: CASSHTPGGGSDEQYF. The CDR3 DNA follows: TGTGCCAGTAGTCACACTCCAGGGGGCGGGAGCGACGAGCAGTACTTC.

The V and J genes are TRBV29-1 and TRBJ2-7; 9 bases line up with TRBD2. This CDR3 spans 13 amino acids. Germline values: CDR1 SQVTM, CDR2 ANQGSEA. Trimming took 3 bases from V and 4 from J; bases not matched to a gene: 4. CDR3 sequence: CSVEERGDYEQYF. The DNA of the CDR3 is TGCAGCGTTGAGGAGCGGGGGGATTACGAGCAGTACTTC.